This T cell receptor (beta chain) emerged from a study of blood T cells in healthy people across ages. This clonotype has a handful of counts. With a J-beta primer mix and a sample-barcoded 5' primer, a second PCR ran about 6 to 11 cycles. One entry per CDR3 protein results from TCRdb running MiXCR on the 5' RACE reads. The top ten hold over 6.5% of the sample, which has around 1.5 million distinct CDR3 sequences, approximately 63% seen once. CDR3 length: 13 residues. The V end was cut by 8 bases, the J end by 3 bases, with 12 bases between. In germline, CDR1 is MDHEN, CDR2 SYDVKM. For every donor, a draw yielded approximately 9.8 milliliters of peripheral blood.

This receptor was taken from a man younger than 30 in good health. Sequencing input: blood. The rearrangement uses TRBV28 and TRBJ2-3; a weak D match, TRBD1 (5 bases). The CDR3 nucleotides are TGTGCCAGCCGAATCAGGGCGACAGATACGCAGTATTTT. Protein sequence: CASRIRATDTQYF.